A selection of T cell receptor beta chains follows, all from one sample in a study of T-cell reconstitution after alpha-beta-depleted transplantation in children. MiXCR, applied by TCRdb to the PCR reads, yields one record per CDR3 protein. The sample lists 500,000 to 600,000 distinct CDR3 sequences, approximately 32% seen once, with under 3% in the top ten. The material sequenced was PBMCs from the stem cell graft donor, taken from the stem cell graft. Source of these receptors: a human donor who donated a stem cell graft to a child with aplastic anemia. Both conserved end residues are part of each CDR3. Each record gives: CDR3 protein, J gene, V gene, clone size. Clone size is shown for a subset of rows, as once, few, many or a class of expanded clone.

CDR3: CASSPSGGQRYGYTF
J: TRBJ1-2
V: TRBV3-1
size: once

CDR3: CSVAPGTTQETQYF
J: TRBJ2-5
V: TRBV29-1
size: few

CDR3: CASSDRGGTGELFF
J: TRBJ2-2
V: TRBV10-2
size: -

CDR3: CASSQTPRGNTEAFF
J: TRBJ1-1
V: TRBV5-1
size: few

CDR3: CASSPLSGVGPGELFF
J: TRBJ2-2
V: TRBV27
size: -

CDR3: CASSSGGGKNNEQFF
J: TRBJ2-1
V: TRBV5-4
size: -

CDR3: CASVGGGNTEAFF
J: TRBJ1-1
V: TRBV12-3/TRBV12-4
size: -

CDR3: CSVGDGPGDYGYTF
J: TRBJ1-2
V: TRBV29-1
size: -

CDR3: CATSPGDTGELFF
J: TRBJ2-2
V: TRBV15
size: -

CDR3: CASSAGGTMGSPLHF
J: TRBJ1-6
V: TRBV28
size: -

CDR3: CASSQLASNQPQHF
J: TRBJ1-5
V: TRBV4-2
size: -

CDR3: CASSQEDRGTTGELFF
J: TRBJ2-2
V: TRBV4-3
size: few

CDR3: CASSQGDGYEKLFF
J: TRBJ1-4
V: TRBV4-3
size: -

CDR3: CASSYNRGRETQYF
J: TRBJ2-5
V: TRBV6-5
size: few

CDR3: CASSLGRPTENEQFF
J: TRBJ2-1
V: TRBV5-5
size: -

CDR3: CASSLSRRERTDTQYF
J: TRBJ2-3
V: TRBV7-9
size: many

CDR3: CASSPNYGYTF
J: TRBJ1-2
V: TRBV28
size: few

CDR3: CSATNRGAGNTIYF
J: TRBJ1-3
V: TRBV20-1
size: -

CDR3: CATSRVGTSSGNTIYF
J: TRBJ1-3
V: TRBV15
size: -

CDR3: CATSATDGGRALDEQFF
J: TRBJ2-1
V: TRBV24-1
size: few

CDR3: CASSIDSSGANVLTF
J: TRBJ2-6
V: TRBV19
size: -

CDR3: CSASLAPSTDTQYF
J: TRBJ2-3
V: TRBV29-1
size: few

CDR3: CASSSRVAGGRKETQYF
J: TRBJ2-5
V: TRBV5-1
size: -

CDR3: CASSLWGGLYGNTEAFF
J: TRBJ1-1
V: TRBV27
size: few

CDR3: CASTRLEGGDTEAFF
J: TRBJ1-1
V: TRBV10-3
size: -

CDR3: CASSFPDRDYGYTF
J: TRBJ1-2
V: TRBV5-4
size: -

CDR3: CATQEGSTGYEQFF
J: TRBJ2-1
V: TRBV6-1
size: -

CDR3: CASSQERVANTEAFF
J: TRBJ1-1
V: TRBV4-2
size: -

CDR3: CASSLEFPGQPQHF
J: TRBJ1-5
V: TRBV7-2
size: -

CDR3: CASSFNRETSTGELFF
J: TRBJ2-2
V: TRBV9
size: few

CDR3: CASSRGTLNQPQHF
J: TRBJ1-5
V: TRBV7-9
size: -

CDR3: CASSYWTSDRYEQFF
J: TRBJ2-1
V: TRBV6-5
size: few

CDR3: CASSGTSGRRPLETQYF
J: TRBJ2-5
V: TRBV7-2
size: -

CDR3: CSVIPGDLKGYTF
J: TRBJ1-2
V: TRBV29-1
size: few

CDR3: CASSLGGGSRDEQFF
J: TRBJ2-1
V: TRBV11-2
size: -